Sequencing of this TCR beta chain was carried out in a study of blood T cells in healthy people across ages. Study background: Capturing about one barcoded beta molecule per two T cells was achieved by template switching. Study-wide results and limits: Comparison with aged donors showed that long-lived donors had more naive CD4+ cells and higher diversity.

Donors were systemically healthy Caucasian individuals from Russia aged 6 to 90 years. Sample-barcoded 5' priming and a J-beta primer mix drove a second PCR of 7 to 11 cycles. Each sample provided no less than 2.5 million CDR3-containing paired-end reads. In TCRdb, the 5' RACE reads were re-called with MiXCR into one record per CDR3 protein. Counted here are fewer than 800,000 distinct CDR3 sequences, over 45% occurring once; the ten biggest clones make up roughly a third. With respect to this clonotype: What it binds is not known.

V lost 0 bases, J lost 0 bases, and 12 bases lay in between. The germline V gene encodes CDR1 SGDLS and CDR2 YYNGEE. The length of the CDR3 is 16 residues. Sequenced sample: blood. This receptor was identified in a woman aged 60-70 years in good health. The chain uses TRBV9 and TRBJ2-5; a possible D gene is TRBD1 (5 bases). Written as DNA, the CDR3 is TGTGCCAGCAGCGTAGGGGTACGCAGGGACCAAGAGACCCAGTACTTC. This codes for CASSVGVRRDQETQYF.